Described below is a single TCR beta chain sequence and its context. Its antigen is not identified. Repertoires were generated with immunoSEQ multiplex PCR, while TCRdb's copy carries only in-frame clones and drops some. Here the sample spans about 76,000 clones, 94% being singletons. This entry is derived from a study of cytomegalovirus exposure and HLA in healthy donors. Study details: The 120 validation repertoires, a later analysis reported, used the same platform as the 550 to 700 repertoires from the first cohort. Study-level findings and limits: Among TCR sequences, most were rare, though some public TCRs appeared in many donors.

The CDR3 length is 15 residues. J gave up 4 bases and V 6 bases, and 10 bases lay outside the gene matches. CDR1 MNHEY and CDR2 SMNVEV come from the germline V gene (reference sequence). The sequence was collected from a woman between 18 and 29 years old in good health and CMV-seronegative. The specimen was PBMCs. V usage is TRBV27 and J usage is TRBJ1-1; 8 nucleotides line up with TRBD1. The CDR3 DNA is TGTGCCAGCAGACGATTAGGACAGGGCGTCACTGAAGCTTTCTTT. Its protein product is CASRRLGQGVTEAFF.